Shown below are 20 T cell receptor beta chains from a single sample sequenced in a study of CD8+CD57+ T cells in acquired aplastic anemia. TCR beta VDJ and CDR3 profiling used genomic DNA as template. TCRdb re-called the reads with MiXCR, one entry per CDR3 protein. This sample yields hundreds of thousands of distinct CDR3 sequences, of which around 82% are seen a single time; over 35% belongs to the top ten. In patients chosen for sequencing, flow cytometry had shown CD8+CD57+ cell expansion. Sequencing was performed on sorted CD4+, CD8+, or CD8+CD57+ T cells (not recorded which) from PBMCs. Receptors were obtained from a human donor with aplastic anemia.

This clonotype was found once. The rearrangement joins TRBV7-6 to TRBJ1-2; D is unresolved. Trimming cost V 3 bases and J 5 bases, with 16 bases left between them. Per germline, CDR1 SGHVS and CDR2 FNYEAQ. This CDR3 contains 15 residues. The CDR3 DNA is TGTGCCAGCAGCTTGACAAGGGTCACCGAGTATGGCTACACCTTC. It encodes CASSLTRVTEYGYTF.

The chain couples TRBV7-3 to TRBJ1-1; D is unresolved. The CDR3 consists of 17 residues. V lost 5 bases to trimming and J lost 6 bases, with 25 bases between them. Germline V gene data show CDR1 as SGHTA and CDR2 as FQGTGA. The DNA for the CDR3 is TGTGCCAGCAGCCTACGTGGGTTACCGACCGCGAAAGCTGAAGCTTTCTTT. Its translation: CASSLRGLPTAKAEAFF.

A note on this clonotype: One junction end disagrees with the germline gene, perhaps due to a read error. This chain uses TRBV2 with TRBJ2-1; 12 bases align to TRBD2. The CDR3 consists of 13 residues. Germline values: CDR1 SNHLY, CDR2 FYNNEI. CDR3 nucleotides: TGTGCCAGCAGTAAAGGACTAGCGGGAAGTCTGTCCTTC. It codes for CASSKGLAGSLSF.

As for this clonotype: Compared with germline, one end of the junction differs, possibly owing to a read error. J is TRBJ1-5 and V is TRBV19; maybe TRBD1 (5 bases). The CDR3 runs to 15 residues. Germline lookup yields CDR1 LNHDA and CDR2 SQIVND (reference sequence). CDR3 protein: CASSMGELNNNQQLF. The CDR3 DNA is TGTGCCAGCAGCATGGGGGAGCTAAACAACAATCAGCAGCTTTTT.

The chain links TRBV2 to TRBJ1-4, with 10 bases matching TRBD1. CDR3 length: 14 residues. Germline V CDR1 and CDR2: SNHLY, FYNNEI. V lost 8 bases, J lost 7 bases, and 7 bases stayed unmatched. The CDR3 is CASGSGTGVEKLFF. In DNA form, the CDR3 reads TGTGCCAGCGGGTCAGGGACAGGGGTTGAAAAACTGTTTTTT. The full variable domain, its missing parts supplied by reference TRBV2 and TRBJ1-4, is EPEVTQTPSHQVTQMGQEVILRCVPISNHLYFYWYRQILGQKVEFLVSFYNNEISEKSEIFDDQFSVERPDGSNFTLKIRSTKLEDSAMYFCASGSGTGVEKLFFGSGTQLSVL.

V and J are TRBV6-5 and TRBJ1-2; D unclear. Per the germline V gene, CDR1 is MNHEY and CDR2 is SVGAGI. The CDR3 contains 10 residues. Trimming removed 6 bases at V and 4 bases at J, with 3 bases between. CDR3 in DNA: TGTGCCAGCAGAAGCTATGGCTACACCTTC. It codes for CASRSYGYTF.

The rearrangement uses TRBV9 and TRBJ2-3; D unresolved. TRBJ1-5 matches the DNA end more closely, so the J call is doubtful. Germline CDR1 and CDR2: SGDLS and YYNGEE. CDR3 length: 14 residues. CDR3 nucleotide sequence: TGTGCCAGCAGTGGTGAAGCGGGGAACACCGCGCAGCATTTT. Translated, it gives CASSGEAGNTAQHF.

Comment on this clonotype: The CDR3 ends on some other residue instead of the conserved phenylalanine or tryptophan, so this is likely a read error. The DNA is left out, because the CDR3 cannot be placed on it with certainty; the CDR3 is given as TCRdb lists it. V usage is TRBV2 and J usage is TRBJ2-5; TRBD1, the table's D call, was not compared with the DNA. The CDR3 is 15 amino acids long, termini counted. Germline CDR1 is SNHLY and CDR2 is FYNNEI. CDR3 loop: CASSDGGGHEQIFCP.

This chain joins TRBV7-3 and TRBJ1-3, with D tentatively TRBD1 (5 bases). V lost 5 bases and J lost 0, with 11 bases in between. This CDR3 contains 15 residues. Germline CDR1 reads SGHTA; CDR2 reads FQGTGA. CDR3 protein: CASSMGPSSGNTIYF. CDR3 sequence (DNA): TGTGCCAGCAGCATGGGACCGAGCTCTGGAAACACCATATATTTT.

V and J are TRBV2 and TRBJ2-3; maybe TRBD2 (6 bases). The V gene's germline CDR1 is SNHLY and CDR2 FYNNEI. The V gene lost 8 bases and the J gene lost 11 bases, with 23 bases spanning the gap. There are 14 residues in the CDR3. The CDR3 here is CASGDAGSDNKQYF. The CDR3 DNA sequence: TGTGCCAGCGGCGACGCGGGAAGTGATAATAAGCAGTATTTT.

The chain recombines TRBV2 with TRBJ2-1; TRBD2 aligns across 13 bases. Germline CDR1 and CDR2: SNHLY and FYNNEI. CDR3 length equals 16 residues. V shed 9 bases, J shed 7 bases, and the junction held 12 bases outside the gene matches. Here the CDR3 reads CASSYRGLAGRNEQFF. Written as DNA, the CDR3 is TGTGCCAGTAGTTATAGGGGACTAGCGGGAAGGAATGAGCAGTTCTTC.

The count of this clonotype is one. A junction boundary mismatches the germline segment, possibly from a read error. The chain links TRBV7-4 to TRBJ1-1; D gene uncertain. CDR3 length: 15 amino acids. From germline, CDR1 is SGHVT and CDR2 SQSDAQ. DNA for the CDR3: TGTGCCAGCAGCTTAAATATAACGGGGAAAACTGAAGTTTTCTTT. Translated: CASSLNITGKTEVFF.

The rearrangement joins TRBV7-3 to TRBJ2-5; no reliable D call. Germline V gives CDR1 SGHTA, CDR2 FQGTGA. CDR3 length: 14 amino acids. Trimming pared 3 bases from V and 4 bases from J, leaving 12 bases between. The CDR3 reads CASSFRSDGETQYF. In DNA form, the CDR3 reads TGTGCCAGCAGCTTTCGGTCAGACGGAGAGACCCAGTACTTC.

This chain joins TRBV5-1 and TRBJ2-7, with 11 bases identical to TRBD2. Germline lookup yields CDR1 SGHRS and CDR2 YFSETQ. The length of the CDR3 is 18 residues. The CDR3 spells CASSNTSGGGALSYEQYV. Here the CDR3 DNA reads TGTGCCAGCAGCAACACTAGCGGGGGAGGAGCCCTTTCCTACGAGCAGTACGTC.

The CDR3: CASSLRGAMAEAFF. CDR3 sequence (DNA): TGTGCCAGCAGCTTACGGGGGGCCATGGCTGAAGCTTTCTTT. J is TRBJ1-1 and V is TRBV7-2, with TRBD1 as a possible D gene (6 bases). The germline CDR1 and CDR2 sequences are SGHTA and FQGNSA. V lost 2 bases to trimming and J lost 6 bases, with 13 bases between them. The CDR3 runs to 14 residues.

This rearrangement joins TRBV5-1 to TRBJ2-7; 7 nucleotides align to TRBD1. CDR3 length equals 18 residues. In germline, CDR1 is SGHRS, CDR2 YFSETQ. The CDR3 is CASSLRHDGTALSYEQYV. DNA of the CDR3: TGTGCCAGCAGCCTTCGACATGACGGGACAGCCCTTTCCTACGAGCAGTACGTC.

The chain is built from TRBV7-2 and TRBJ1-2; a weak D match, TRBD1 (5 bases). Germline CDR1 and CDR2: SGHTA and FQGNSA. This CDR3 spans 16 amino acids. The ends were cut back, 4 bases at V and 11 bases at J, with 26 bases in the middle. The CDR3 region is CASSSFRGRPVTQYTF. CDR3 coding DNA: TGTGCCAGCAGCTCGTTTAGGGGCAGGCCGGTTACGCAGTACACCTTC.

The rearrangement joins TRBV5-5 to TRBJ2-3; D is unresolved. The CDR3 covers 12 residues. Germline CDR1 SGHKS, CDR2 YYEKEE (reference sequence). V was clipped by 4 bases and J by 5 bases, with 8 bases between them. CDR3 coding DNA: TGTGCCAGCAGCGTGTTGGAAGATACGCAGTATTTT. The encoded protein is CASSVLEDTQYF.

The rearrangement uses TRBV19 and TRBJ2-5; D may be TRBD2 (5 bases). The better agreement between TRBJ2-7 and the DNA end casts doubt on the J call. Germline V gives CDR1 LNHDA, CDR2 SQIVND (reference sequence). The CDR3 loop spans 13 amino acids. The CDR3 DNA follows: TGTGGTAGTAGTCCCGGAGGAACCTACGAGCAGTACTTC. Protein product: CGSSPGGTYEQYF.

To note about this clonotype: The junction shows a germline mismatch at one end, possibly a read error. The gene calls are TRBV7-8 and TRBJ2-5; D gene uncertain. This CDR3 has 12 amino acids. Germline-derived CDR1 and CDR2 are SGHVS and FQNEAQ. CDR3 in DNA: TGTGCCAGACACTTTCATCCAGACGGGCAGGCCTTC. Protein: CARHFHPDGQAF.